A selection of T cell receptor beta chains follows, all from one sample in a study of pediatric ulcerative colitis. Produced via immunoSEQ multiplex PCR; TCRdb's table is partial and in-frame only. The sample includes 59,000 or so clones, over 65% of them seen just once. Sequenced material: blood. All receptors derive from a boy under 18 with moderate ulcerative colitis. Each CDR3 is given with its conserved first and last residue. The D gene is left open where the match is weak. For some rows the clone size is stated as once, few or many, or as a class when expanded; others skip it.

NA	TRBV11-3	TRBD1	TRBJ2-7	17	TGTGCCAGCAGCCATTTCGGACCGGGACAGGGAACCTACGAGCAGTACTTC	CASSHFGPGQGTYEQYF
NA	TRBV19	NA	TRBJ1-4	15	TGTGCCAGTAGTATAGTGGGATCAACTAATGAAAAACTGTTTTTT	CASSIVGSTNEKLFF
NA	TRBV7-9	NA	TRBJ2-7	13	TGTGCCAGCAGCGAGGGGTTTTCCTACGAGCAGTACTTC	CASSEGFSYEQYF
NA	TRBV9	NA	TRBJ1-4	15	TGTGCCAGCAGCGTAGGGACAGCCCCTAATGAAAAACTGTTTTTT	CASSVGTAPNEKLFF
once	TRBV11-2	TRBD1	TRBJ2-7	14	TGTGCCAGCAGCTTCTCAGGGGGAACCTACGAGCAGTACTTC	CASSFSGGTYEQYF
NA	TRBV9	NA	TRBJ1-3	13	TGTGCCAGCAGCGTAGAGGGTCCGAACACCATATATTTT	CASSVEGPNTIYF
NA	TRBV27	TRBD1	TRBJ2-1	15	TGTGCCAGCAGTTTAGAAACAGGGGCCTACAATGAGCAGTTCTTC	CASSLETGAYNEQFF
NA	TRBV11-2	TRBD2	TRBJ2-1	15	TGTGCCAGCAGCTTAGGGGGACTAGCCGGGGATGAGCAGTTCTTC	CASSLGGLAGDEQFF
NA	TRBV2	TRBD2	TRBJ2-1	16	TGTGCCAGCAGGCTACGCGGGGGGATAGCCTACAATGAGCAGTTCTTC	CASRLRGGIAYNEQFF
NA	TRBV4-1	NA	TRBJ1-1	15	TGCGCCAGCAGCCAACGCGGGGGCTTGGAGACTGAAGCTTTCTTT	CASSQRGGLETEAFF
NA	TRBV30	NA	TRBJ2-7	12	TGTGCCTGGAGAACGGGCCCGGGCGAGCAGTACTTC	CAWRTGPGEQYF
few	TRBV4-2	TRBD1	TRBJ1-5	15	TGTGCCAGCAGCCAAGCCAGGGGGCATAGGCAGCCCCAGCATTTT	CASSQARGHRQPQHF
NA	TRBV5-6	NA	TRBJ1-2	13	TGTGCCAGCAGCTCCAACCGACAGGCTGGCTACACCTTC	CASSSNRQAGYTF
NA	TRBV10-2	NA	TRBJ1-6	18	TGCGCCAGCAGTGACCCCGGTAGGACTGAGGCATATAATTCACCCCTCCACTTT	CASSDPGRTEAYNSPLHF
few	TRBV19	TRBD1	TRBJ2-7	14	TGTGCCAGTAGCAGACCGGGACAGGGAGTCGAGCAGTACTTC	CASSRPGQGVEQYF
NA	TRBV5-1	TRBD1	TRBJ2-1	16	TGCGCCAGCAGCTTGTCCGGGACAGGGGTTGGCAATGAGCAGTTCTTC	CASSLSGTGVGNEQFF
NA	TRBV5-4	NA	TRBJ2-7	13	TGTGCCAGCAGCATGGGACCCACCTACGAGCAGTACTTC	CASSMGPTYEQYF
NA	TRBV14	NA	TRBJ1-4	13	TGTGCCAGCAGCCACGGGGGGATCGAAAAACTGTTTTTT	CASSHGGIEKLFF
NA	TRBV4-1	TRBD2	TRBJ2-1	15	TGCGCCAGCGGCCAGGTAGCGGGCTCCTACAATGAGCAGTTCTTC	CASGQVAGSYNEQFF
NA	TRBV18	NA	TRBJ1-1	15	TGTGCCAGCTCCCCAAACGAGGGTATGAACACTGAAGCTTTCTTT	CASSPNEGMNTEAFF
NA	TRBV4-1	TRBD2	TRBJ2-7	16	TGCGCCAGCAGCCCCGGTGGGCGGGAGGGCCGGAACGAGCAGTACTTC	CASSPGGREGRNEQYF
NA	TRBV30	NA	TRBJ2-7	14	TGTGCCTGGGACGGGGTGGGGAGCTCCTACGAGCAGTACTTC	CAWDGVGSSYEQYF
few	TRBV10-3	NA	TRBJ2-1	13	TGTGCCATCAGGGAGGGTAGCGGTAATGAGCAGTTCTTC	CAIREGSGNEQFF
NA	TRBV6-6	NA	TRBJ2-2	16	TGTGCCAGCAGTTACTCGCTCCTAGCGAACACCGGGGAGCTGTTTTTT	CASSYSLLANTGELFF
NA	TRBV11-2	NA	TRBJ1-1	14	TGTGCCAGCAGCTTCTCGGCCGTGAACACTGAAGCTTTCTTT	CASSFSAVNTEAFF
NA	TRBV25-1	TRBD1	TRBJ1-2	17	TGTGCCAGCAAACCCAGGGGGCCTAAGGGCCCTAACTATGGCTACACCTTC	CASKPRGPKGPNYGYTF